The subject of this entry is one T cell receptor (beta chain). Its antigen target is currently unknown. No quality values exist for individual bases; no much larger clone is one base distant. CDR1 and CDR2 are read off the germline V gene (reference sequence) as GTSNPN and SVGIG. The CDR3 measures 16 amino acids from cysteine to phenylalanine. The entry retains the CDR3 DNA only, 48 bases that are in frame from base 1. The junction shows trimming of 3 bases on V and 0 bases on J, and the gene matches do not reach 8 bases of it. This sample is part of a study of blood T cell repertoires in COVID-19 (dated by TCRdb to 2020 to 2021). In the study overall: The collaborator samples originated in the United States, Italy and Spain and spanned the acute and convalescent phases of COVID-19. The samples were drawn from two sources: the first 160 participants of the ongoing ImmuneRACE study, and 1,254 subjects contributed by 6 global collaborators. Where available, HLA class I and class II types were taken from metadata supplied by the sample provider and were not determined by assay-based typing. A freely available public database, intended as a resource for researchers studying the immune response to SARS-CoV-2, is where the repertoires were released. Deeply sampled blood TCRbeta repertoires from subjects exposed to, actively infected with, or recovered from COVID-19 were included in the dataset. The material from the prospective study consisted of cDNA or gDNA derived from T cells, B-cell-depleted T cells, or PBMCs. Nearly every sample came with metadata listing a de-identified subject ID, COVID-19 status, age in years and sex.

TCRbeta CDR3 regions were amplified from genomic DNA by means of the immunoSEQ Assay, a bias-controlled multiplex PCR. Under the source paper's analysis protocol: The number of nucleated cells in each sample was estimated from the amplification of reference gene primers within the assay. Sequence reads were collapsed and filtered to measure the absolute abundance of every unique TCRbeta CDR3 rearrangement. For each sample, productive Simpson clonality was calculated as the square root of Simpson's diversity index across productive rearrangements. TCRdb's version of the immuneACCESS table is confined to in-frame rearrangements and falls short of the full clone set. An unresolved V gene accounts for under half of the shortfall where checked; the remainder is of unknown origin. D and trimming were read from the DNA, whereas the V and J calls and clone size are those reported in that table. The sample records more than 95,000 clones, around nine tenths of which are singletons. Roughly 2% of the sample is taken by the ten largest.

In Seattle, one collaborating source enrolled patients while the infection was active and tracked those patients longitudinally over the course of disease. Collaborating institutions collected whole blood in K2EDTA tubes following their own protocols. For TCRbeta analysis, collaborators shipped samples as frozen whole blood, isolated PBMCs, or DNA extracted from either of those sample types. Overall results and qualifications from the work: How much clinical and demographic metadata was included differed by source and by participant, and the metadata was provided uncurated.

The chain couples TRBV30 to TRBJ1-3, with 7 middle bases fitting TRBD1. The receptor's source is a man over 45 with COVID-19, enrolled during active disease. Sequencing used peripheral blood. The encoded CDR3 is CAWSRTRGYSGNTIYF. The DNA reads TGTGCCTGGAGCCGGACCAGGGGGTACTCTGGAAACACCATATATTTT.